The rows below give T cell receptor beta chains drawn from one sample of a study of T cells after yellow fever vaccination. TCRdb redid the calling of the 5' RACE reads with MiXCR, one entry per CDR3 protein. This sample has some 110,000 distinct CDR3 sequences; 7.4% occur once, and the top ten carry 2% to 3%. This specimen was CD4+ T cells sorted from PBMCs, taken less than 11 days after the first yellow fever vaccination. The receptor set was obtained from a man between 18 and 29 years old who received the YFV17D yellow fever vaccine. Each CDR3 is given with its conserved first and last residue. The D gene is left open where the match is weak. Expanded clones get a size class; other rows say once, few or many, or leave the size out.

TGTGCCAGCAGCGTAGATCTGGGGACTAGCGGAGACATTCAGTACTTC	CASSVDLGTSGDIQYF	TRBV9	TRBJ2-4	many	TRBD2	16
TGCAGCGTTGTACGGGGCGCCACAGATACGCAGTATTTT	CSVVRGATDTQYF	TRBV29-1	TRBJ2-3	many	.	13
TGTGCCAGCAGCTATGAACGAGATACGCAGTATTTT	CASSYERDTQYF	TRBV7-9	TRBJ2-3	many	.	12
TGTGCCAGCAGCTTAGGGGGACAGGGAACAGGCTATGGCTACACCTTC	CASSLGGQGTGYGYTF	TRBV7-6	TRBJ1-2	many	TRBD1	16
TGTGCTAGTGGTTTGTATCCAGGGGCGCTCGGAAACACCATATATTTT	CASGLYPGALGNTIYF	TRBV12-5	TRBJ1-3	many	.	16
TGTGCCAGCGCCAGGGGGCTCGAGGCCGATGGCTACACCTTC	CASARGLEADGYTF	TRBV11-2	TRBJ1-2	many	TRBD1	14
TGCAGTGCTAGGGGACTAGCGGGGGGTCTACAAGAGACCCAGTACTTC	CSARGLAGGLQETQYF	TRBV20-1	TRBJ2-5	many	TRBD2	16
TGTGCCAGCAGCCCGACCGGGGGGCCGGGAGATACGCAGTATTTT	CASSPTGGPGDTQYF	TRBV3-1	TRBJ2-3	many	.	15
TGCGCCAGCACCGTGGACAGGGCAGATGGCTACACCTTC	CASTVDRADGYTF	TRBV5-1	TRBJ1-2	many	TRBD1	13
TGTGCCAGCAGCCCCGGACAGGGGCCGGGTACGCAGTATTTT	CASSPGQGPGTQYF	TRBV4-2	TRBJ2-3	many	TRBD1	14
TGTGCTAGTGGTTTGAACGGCGGTGAGCAGTTCTTC	CASGLNGGEQFF	TRBV12-5	TRBJ2-1	.	.	12
TGCGCCAGCAGCCATGGGGACAGGGGTAATTCACCCCTCCACTTT	CASSHGDRGNSPLHF	TRBV4-3	TRBJ1-6	many	TRBD1	15
TGTGCCAGCAGTTTAGGGCTGGACAGTGCAACTAATGAAAAACTGTTTTTT	CASSLGLDSATNEKLFF	TRBV12-3/TRBV12-4	TRBJ1-4	once	.	17
TGTGCCAGCAGCACTAGCGGGGGGCTTTACGAGCAGTACTTC	CASSTSGGLYEQYF	TRBV7-2	TRBJ2-7	many	TRBD2	14
TGTGCCAGCAGCTTGGCAACGAACCCGGGCGTGAGTTGCACCTTC	CASSLATNPGVSCTF	TRBV7-2	TRBJ1-2	.	.	15
TGTGCCAGCTCCCGGGACAGAGCCTACGAGCAGTACTTC	CASSRDRAYEQYF	TRBV18	TRBJ2-7	many	TRBD1	13
TGCGCCAGCAGCCAACAGGGGGTTTTGAAAGAGACCCAGTACTTC	CASSQQGVLKETQYF	TRBV4-3	TRBJ2-5	.	TRBD1	15
TGCAGTGTTAGAGATACAGGGTCCACTGAAGCTTTCTTT	CSVRDTGSTEAFF	TRBV20-1	TRBJ1-1	.	.	13
TGTGCCAGCATTCCGGTGGGCAGCTACAATGAGCAGTTCTTC	CASIPVGSYNEQFF	TRBV6-2/TRBV6-3	TRBJ2-1	many	.	14
TGTGCCAGCAGTTTAGAGGGTCTGGATTCACCCCTCCACTTT	CASSLEGLDSPLHF	TRBV27	TRBJ1-6	many	.	14
TGTGCCAGCAGCCGACAGGGGGAGTTATGGAAGACCCAGTACTTC	CASSRQGELWKTQYF	TRBV12-3/TRBV12-4	TRBJ2-5	.	TRBD1	15
TGTGCCAGCAGCCCAATCCGAGGGAGGGTAGGGACCCAGTACTTC	CASSPIRGRVGTQYF	TRBV7-2	TRBJ2-5	many	TRBD2	15
TGTGCCAGCAGCGAACAAGACGGGGAGCTGTTTTTT	CASSEQDGELFF	TRBV7-3	TRBJ2-2	many	.	12
TGTGCCAGCAGCGCCCGCGGGTGGGGCCAAGAGACCCAGTACTTC	CASSARGWGQETQYF	TRBV7-2	TRBJ2-5	many	.	15
TGCGCCAGCAGCGGGTCAGGGGGCGGTGGCTACACCTTC	CASSGSGGGGYTF	TRBV4-1	TRBJ1-2	many	TRBD1	13
TGTGCCAGCAGCTTGGACGGGGGAGCCTTCGACAATGAGCAGTTCTTC	CASSLDGGAFDNEQFF	TRBV5-4	TRBJ2-1	.	.	16
TGCGCCAGCAGCCAAGATCCCGGGACAGGGGGGAACTATGGCTACACCTTC	CASSQDPGTGGNYGYTF	TRBV4-1	TRBJ1-2	many	TRBD1	17
TGCAGCGTTGACGGACAGGTTGAAGCTTTCTTT	CSVDGQVEAFF	TRBV29-1	TRBJ1-1	many	TRBD1	11
TGCGCCAGCAGCCCCGGACTAGCGGGGTACAATGAGCAGTTCTTC	CASSPGLAGYNEQFF	TRBV10-1	TRBJ2-1	many	TRBD2	15
TGCAGTGCTAGATCCACGGGGACTGAAGCTTTCTTT	CSARSTGTEAFF	TRBV20-1	TRBJ1-1	many	.	12
TGCGCCAGTTCCCCTCAGCGGGGCTCCTACGAGCAGTACTTC	CASSPQRGSYEQYF	TRBV5-1	TRBJ2-7	.	TRBD2	14
TGTGCCAGCAGCCAGGGCCAGGGGGCGTCCTCACCCCTCCACTTT	CASSQGQGASSPLHF	TRBV3-1	TRBJ1-6	many	TRBD1	15
TGCAGTGCTAGCAGCGGGGGGCGGACCGGGGAGCTGTTTTTT	CSASSGGRTGELFF	TRBV20-1	TRBJ2-2	.	TRBD2	14
TGTGCCAGCAGTTACTCGAGCGGGTTTGGCCTGGAGGGGTTCTTC	CASSYSSGFGLEGFF	TRBV6-2/TRBV6-3	TRBJ2-1	many	.	15
TGCGCCAGCAGCTTCCCGCCGGGGGAGACCGGGGAGCTGTTTTTT	CASSFPPGETGELFF	TRBV5-1	TRBJ2-2	many	.	15
TGTGCCAGTAGTACGGGACTAGCGGCGACAGATACGCAGTATTTT	CASSTGLAATDTQYF	TRBV19	TRBJ2-3	many	TRBD2	15
TGCGCCAGCAGCGGATGGACTAGCGGGAACACAGATACGCAGTATTTT	CASSGWTSGNTDTQYF	TRBV5-1	TRBJ2-3	few	TRBD2	16
TGCGCCAGCAGCCGAGCATTTCGGCAGGGACACAATGAGCAGTTCTTC	CASSRAFRQGHNEQFF	TRBV4-1	TRBJ2-1	.	.	16
TGTGCCAGCAGCTTAGATAGGGATGATGGCTACACCTTC	CASSLDRDDGYTF	TRBV7-9	TRBJ1-2	.	.	13
TGTGCCAGCTCACCGAGCGAGGGCATGAACACTGAAGCTTTCTTT	CASSPSEGMNTEAFF	TRBV18	TRBJ1-1	many	.	15
TGCAGCGTTGAAGGGGTCCCGAAAAACATTCAGTACTTC	CSVEGVPKNIQYF	TRBV29-1	TRBJ2-4	many	.	13
TGTGCCAGCAGCTCCGGGCCCACGAATTCACCCCTCCACTTT	CASSSGPTNSPLHF	TRBV5-4	TRBJ1-6	few	.	14
TGCAGTGCTAGAGCAAGCAATCAGCCCCAGCATTTT	CSARASNQPQHF	TRBV20-1	TRBJ1-5	few	.	12
TGTGCCAGCAGTTTCGACAGGGGCGATCAGCCCCAGCATTTT	CASSFDRGDQPQHF	TRBV12-3/TRBV12-4	TRBJ1-5	few	TRBD1	14
TGTGCCAGCAGCCCGGGGGGAATAGAAGAGACCCAGTACTTC	CASSPGGIEETQYF	TRBV5-5	TRBJ2-5	many	TRBD2	14
TGTGCCAGCAGCTTAGCCAGGGAGGCTGGCTACACCTTC	CASSLAREAGYTF	TRBV7-2	TRBJ1-2	many	.	13
TGCGCCAGCAGCCAAGAGGGCGTTGGGAGGGCCAAAAACATTCAGTACTTC	CASSQEGVGRAKNIQYF	TRBV4-3	TRBJ2-4	many	.	17
TGTGCCAGCAGCCGACAGGGGGAGACCCAGTACTTC	CASSRQGETQYF	TRBV7-3	TRBJ2-5	many	TRBD1	12
TGTGCCAGCAGAGTGAGGTTACAGGGCCCCGCAGATACGCAGTATTTT	CASRVRLQGPADTQYF	TRBV6-4	TRBJ2-3	many	.	16
TGTGCCAGCAGCTTAATCCAGGGACAGGGAGGCTATGGCTACACCTTC	CASSLIQGQGGYGYTF	TRBV7-2	TRBJ1-2	many	TRBD1	16
TGCGCCAGCAGCAATCCAGGGACTAGCAGGATTTTCGATGAGCAGTTCTTC	CASSNPGTSRIFDEQFF	TRBV5-1	TRBJ2-1	many	TRBD2	17
TGTGCCAGCAGTTACTCGAGGGCGGAGCTAGGCTATGGCTACACCTTC	CASSYSRAELGYGYTF	TRBV6-5	TRBJ1-2	many	.	16
TGCAGCGTTGATTTTCCGGGACAGATGAACACTGAAGCTTTCTTT	CSVDFPGQMNTEAFF	TRBV29-1	TRBJ1-1	many	TRBD1	15
TGCAGTGCTAGCGAAGCAACAGGGGACACTGAAGCTTTCTTT	CSASEATGDTEAFF	TRBV20-1	TRBJ1-1	many	TRBD1	14